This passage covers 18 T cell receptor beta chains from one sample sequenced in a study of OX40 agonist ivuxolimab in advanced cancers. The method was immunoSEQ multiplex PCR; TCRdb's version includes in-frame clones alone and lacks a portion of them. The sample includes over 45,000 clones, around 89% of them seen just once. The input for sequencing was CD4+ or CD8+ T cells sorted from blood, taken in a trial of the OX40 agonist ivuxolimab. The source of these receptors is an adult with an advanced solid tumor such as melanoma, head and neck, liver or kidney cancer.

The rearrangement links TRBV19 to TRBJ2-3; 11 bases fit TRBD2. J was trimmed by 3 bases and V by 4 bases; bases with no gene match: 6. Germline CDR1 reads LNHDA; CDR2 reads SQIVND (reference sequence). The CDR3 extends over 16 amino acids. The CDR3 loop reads CASSTPLAGGTDTQYF. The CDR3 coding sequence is TGTGCCAGTAGTACCCCCCTAGCGGGAGGAACAGATACGCAGTATTTT.

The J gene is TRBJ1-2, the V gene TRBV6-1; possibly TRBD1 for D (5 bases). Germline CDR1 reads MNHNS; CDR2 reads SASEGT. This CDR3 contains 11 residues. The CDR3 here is CACGQGRGYTF. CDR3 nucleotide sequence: TGTGCATGCGGGCAGGGCAGGGGCTACACCTTC.

The CDR3: CASSLDSSGNTIYF. CDR3 DNA sequence: TGCGCCAGCAGCTTGGACAGCTCTGGAAACACCATATATTTT. V and J are TRBV5-1 and TRBJ1-3; no definite D call. Deletions cut 0 bases from V and 0 bases from J, with 4 bases between. This CDR3 spans 14 amino acids. In germline, CDR1 is SGHRS, CDR2 YFSETQ.

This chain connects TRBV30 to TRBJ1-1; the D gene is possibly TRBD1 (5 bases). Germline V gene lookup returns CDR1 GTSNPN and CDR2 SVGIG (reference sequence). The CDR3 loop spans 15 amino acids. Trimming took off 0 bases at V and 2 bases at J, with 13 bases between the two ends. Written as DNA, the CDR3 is TGTGCCTGGAGTGTACGCAGGGCGGTTAACACTGAAGCTTTCTTT. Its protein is CAWSVRRAVNTEAFF. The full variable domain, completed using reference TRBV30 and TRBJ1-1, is SQTIHQWPATLVQPVGSPLSLECTVEGTSNPNLYWYRQAAGRGLQLLFYSVGIGQISSEVPQNLSASRPQDRQFILSSKKLLLSDSGFYLCAWSVRRAVNTEAFFGQGTRLTVV.

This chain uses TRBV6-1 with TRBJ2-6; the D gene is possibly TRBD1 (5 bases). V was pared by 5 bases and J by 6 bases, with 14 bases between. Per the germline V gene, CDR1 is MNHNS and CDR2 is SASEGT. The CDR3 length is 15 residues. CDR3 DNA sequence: TGTGCCAGCAGTTCCAGGGCAAGTGAGGCCAACGTCCTGACTTTC. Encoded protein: CASSSRASEANVLTF.

The CDR3 DNA follows: TGTGCCAGCAGCTTCCCTGGACTAGCGGGAGGGCCCACAGATACGCAGTATTTT. It codes for CASSFPGLAGGPTDTQYF. This chain joins TRBV11-2 and TRBJ2-3; TRBD2 matches at 15 bases. Germline CDR1 and CDR2: SGHAT and FQNNGV. Losses at the gene ends were 3 bases for V and 2 bases for J; bases not matched to a gene: 6. The CDR3 extends over 18 amino acids.

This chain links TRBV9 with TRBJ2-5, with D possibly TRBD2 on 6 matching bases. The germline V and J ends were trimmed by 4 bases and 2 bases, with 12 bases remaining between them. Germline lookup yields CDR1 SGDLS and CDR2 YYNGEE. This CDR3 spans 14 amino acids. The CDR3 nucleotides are TGTGCCAGCAGCCCCCCTGGGGGGCAAGAGACCCAGTACTTC. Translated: CASSPPGGQETQYF. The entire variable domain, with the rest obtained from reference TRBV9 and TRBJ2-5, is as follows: DSGVTQTPKHLITATGQRVTLRCSPRSGDLSVYWYQQSLDQGLQFLIQYYNGEERAKGNILERFSAQQFPDLHSELNLSSLELGDSALYFCASSPPGGQETQYFGPGTRLLVL.

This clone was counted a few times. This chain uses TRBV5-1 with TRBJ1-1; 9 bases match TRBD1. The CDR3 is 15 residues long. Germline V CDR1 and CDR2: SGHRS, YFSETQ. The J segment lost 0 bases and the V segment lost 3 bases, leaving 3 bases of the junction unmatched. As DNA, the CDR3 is TGCGCCAGCAGCTCCGGGACAGGGATGAACACTGAAGCTTTCTTT. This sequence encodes CASSSGTGMNTEAFF.

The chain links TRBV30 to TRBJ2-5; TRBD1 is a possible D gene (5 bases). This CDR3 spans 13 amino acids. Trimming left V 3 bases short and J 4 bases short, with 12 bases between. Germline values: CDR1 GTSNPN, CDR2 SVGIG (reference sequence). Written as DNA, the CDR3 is TGTGCCTGGAGCAAGGGGAACGGAGAGACCCAGTACTTC. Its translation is CAWSKGNGETQYF.

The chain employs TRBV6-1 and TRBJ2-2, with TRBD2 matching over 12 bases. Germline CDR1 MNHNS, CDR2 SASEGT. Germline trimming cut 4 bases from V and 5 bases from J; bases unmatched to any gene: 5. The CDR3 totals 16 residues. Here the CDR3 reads CASSGLTSGRTGELFF. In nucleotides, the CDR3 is TGTGCCAGCAGTGGCTTGACTAGCGGGAGAACCGGGGAGCTGTTTTTT.

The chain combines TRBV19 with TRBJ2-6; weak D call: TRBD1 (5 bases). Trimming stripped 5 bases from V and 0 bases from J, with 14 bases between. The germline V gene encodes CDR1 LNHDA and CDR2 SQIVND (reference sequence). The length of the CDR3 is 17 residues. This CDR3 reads CASSSTDRSSGANVLTF. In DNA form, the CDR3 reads TGTGCCAGTAGTTCGACAGATAGAAGCTCTGGGGCCAACGTCCTGACTTTC.

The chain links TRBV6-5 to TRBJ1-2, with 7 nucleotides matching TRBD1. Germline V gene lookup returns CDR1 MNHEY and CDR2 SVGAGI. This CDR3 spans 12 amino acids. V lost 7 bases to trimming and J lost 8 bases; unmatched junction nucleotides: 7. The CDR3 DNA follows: TGTGCCAGCAACAAGGGGGCAGGAGGCTACACCTTC. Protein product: CASNKGAGGYTF.

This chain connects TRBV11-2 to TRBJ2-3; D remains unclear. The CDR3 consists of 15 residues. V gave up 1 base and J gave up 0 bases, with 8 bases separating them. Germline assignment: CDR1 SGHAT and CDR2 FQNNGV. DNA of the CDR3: TGTGCCAGCAGCTTAGTGGCGGCTAGCACAGATACGCAGTATTTT. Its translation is CASSLVAASTDTQYF.

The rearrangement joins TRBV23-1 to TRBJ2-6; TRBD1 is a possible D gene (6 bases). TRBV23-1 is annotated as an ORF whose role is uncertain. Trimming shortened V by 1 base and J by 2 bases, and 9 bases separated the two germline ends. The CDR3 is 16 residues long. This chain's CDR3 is CASSQLRQAGANVLTF. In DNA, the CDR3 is TGCGCCAGCAGTCAATTACGACAGGCTGGGGCCAACGTCCTGACTTTC.

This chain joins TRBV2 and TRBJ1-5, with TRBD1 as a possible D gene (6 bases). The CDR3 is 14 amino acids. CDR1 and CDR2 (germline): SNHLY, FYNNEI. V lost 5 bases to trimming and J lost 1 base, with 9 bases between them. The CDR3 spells CASSSQGSNQPQHF. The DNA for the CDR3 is TGTGCCAGCAGTTCACAGGGAAGCAATCAGCCCCAGCATTTT.

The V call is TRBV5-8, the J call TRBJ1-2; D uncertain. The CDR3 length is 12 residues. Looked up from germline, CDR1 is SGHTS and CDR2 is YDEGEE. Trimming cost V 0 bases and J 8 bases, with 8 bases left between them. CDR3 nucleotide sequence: TGTGCCAGCAGCTTGGGTCGACTCGGCTACACCTTC. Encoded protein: CASSLGRLGYTF.

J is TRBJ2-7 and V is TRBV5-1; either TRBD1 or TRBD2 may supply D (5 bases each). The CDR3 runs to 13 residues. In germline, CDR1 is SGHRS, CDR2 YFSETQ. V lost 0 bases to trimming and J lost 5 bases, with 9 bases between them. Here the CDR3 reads CASSLVGTDEQYF. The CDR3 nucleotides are TGCGCCAGCAGCTTGGTTGGGACCGACGAGCAGTACTTC.

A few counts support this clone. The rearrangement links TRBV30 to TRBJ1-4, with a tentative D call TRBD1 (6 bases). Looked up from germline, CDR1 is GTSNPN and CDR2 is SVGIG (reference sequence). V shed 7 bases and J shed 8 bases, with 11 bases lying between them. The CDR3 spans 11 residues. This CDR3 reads CASGVAEKLFF. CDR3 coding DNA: TGTGCCTCAGGGGTGGCGGAAAAACTGTTTTTT.